These 27 T cell receptor beta chains were sequenced from one sample in a study of Ad26.COV2.S vaccination and SARS-CoV-2 variants. Data came from immunoSEQ multiplex PCR; TCRdb stores just in-frame clones and leaves some out. The sample gives roughly 700,000 clones, around 89% of which show up once; about 1.5% is in the top ten. The sample's treatment: over 15 received Ad26.COV2.S at low or high dose, single or two shots; about 5 received placebo; per-sample allocation not given. Sampling happened 63 days after the first vaccine or placebo injection. This specimen consisted of peripheral blood, obtained in a trial of Ad26.COV2.S vaccine versus placebo. The receptors derive from a person aged 18-65 years who received the Ad26.COV2.S COVID-19 vaccine or a placebo.

The rearrangement links TRBV29-1 to TRBJ2-1, with D perhaps matching TRBD1 or TRBD2 (5 bases each). V was shortened by 5 bases and J by 3 bases, with 8 bases between the two germline ends. CDR3 length: 12 amino acids. Per the germline V gene, CDR1 is SQVTM and CDR2 is ANQGSEA. The CDR3 DNA reads as TGCAGCGTTTGGGGACGCTACAATGAGCAGTTCTTC. This codes for CSVWGRYNEQFF.

This rearrangement joins TRBV7-8 to TRBJ1-2, with D perhaps TRBD1 (5 bases). CDR3 length equals 14 residues. V was pared by 1 base and J by 7 bases, with 13 bases between. Germline V gene data show CDR1 as SGHVS and CDR2 as FQNEAQ. The CDR3 bases are TGTGCCAGCAGCTTAGAGGAGGGGATAGGTGGCTACACCTTC. Translated, it gives CASSLEEGIGGYTF.

The CDR3 spells CASSPRLAGVPNEQFF. In DNA, the CDR3 is TGTGCCAGCAGTCCAAGACTAGCGGGAGTACCCAATGAGCAGTTCTTC. This rearrangement joins TRBV27 to TRBJ2-1; TRBD2 agrees at 12 bases. There are 16 residues in the CDR3. The germline V gene has CDR1 MNHEY and CDR2 SMNVEV (reference sequence). V dropped 5 bases and J dropped 6; count of bases not matched to a gene: 8.

CDR3 in DNA: TGTGCCAGCAGAGCTACGGGACAGGGGAACAAAAACATTCAGTACTTC. This sequence encodes CASRATGQGNKNIQYF. The rearrangement links TRBV27 to TRBJ2-4; TRBD1 agrees at 10 bases. Trimming at V came to 6 bases and at J to 3 bases, leaving 8 bases not matched to a gene. Germline V gene data show CDR1 as MNHEY and CDR2 as SMNVEV (reference sequence). The CDR3 spans 16 residues.

The chain recombines TRBV7-9 with TRBJ1-1, with D hard to call. This CDR3 is built from 14 residues. Per germline, CDR1 SEHNR and CDR2 FQNEAQ (reference sequence). V dropped 2 bases and J dropped 1 base, with 8 bases sitting between them. CDR3 loop: CASSLFQENTEAFF. The CDR3 nucleotides read TGTGCCAGCAGCTTATTCCAGGAGAACACTGAAGCTTTCTTT.

The rearrangement uses TRBV2 and TRBJ2-7, with 7 bases fitting TRBD2. Germline lookup yields CDR1 SNHLY and CDR2 FYNNEI. The CDR3 spans 15 residues. V was pared by 2 bases and J by 6 bases, with 10 bases of the junction left unmatched. CDR3 in DNA: TGTGCCAGCAGTGAACGGGGGGTCTGGTATGGCGAGCAGTACTTC. It specifies CASSERGVWYGEQYF.

The chain uses TRBV2 and TRBJ1-5, with D hard to call. Trimming stripped 4 bases from V and 0 bases from J, with 10 bases between. This CDR3 contains 15 residues. Germline lookup yields CDR1 SNHLY and CDR2 FYNNEI. CDR3 nucleotide sequence: TGTGCCAGCAGTGGGTCCCTAGGTAGCAATCAGCCCCAGCATTTT. Translating gives CASSGSLGSNQPQHF.

V is TRBV6-5 and J is TRBJ1-1, with D maybe TRBD1 (6 bases). Germline V CDR1 and CDR2: MNHEY, SVGAGI. V was shortened by 2 bases and J by 6 bases, with 10 bases between the two germline ends. This CDR3 region has 13 residues. The CDR3 nucleotides are TGTGCCAGCAGTTACCCCAGGGGTGCTGAAGCTTTCTTT. It encodes CASSYPRGAEAFF.

The V gene is TRBV4-2, the J gene TRBJ2-2, with unresolved D. The V end lost 0 bases, the J end lost 5 bases, and 16 bases lay between the germline ends. The germline V gene encodes CDR1 LGHNA and CDR2 YNFKEQ. The CDR3 length is 17 residues. Here the CDR3 DNA reads TGTGCCAGCAGCCAAGATGTGACGCCCCGGGTTACCGGGGAGCTGTTTTTT. Translated, it gives CASSQDVTPRVTGELFF.

This clone has just one count. J is TRBJ1-5 and V is TRBV7-9, with TRBD1 as a possible D gene (5 bases). The CDR3 has 15 amino acids. Trimming removed 5 bases at V and 2 bases at J, with 13 bases between. The V gene's germline CDR1 is SEHNR and CDR2 FQNEAQ (reference sequence). CDR3 in amino acids: CASSPGSFGNQPQHF. The CDR3 DNA is TGTGCCAGCAGCCCAGGGTCCTTCGGCAATCAGCCCCAGCATTTT.

The chain combines TRBV7-2 with TRBJ2-7, with TRBD2 matching over 11 bases. CDR1 is SGHTA, CDR2 FQGNSA, per germline. V was clipped by 4 bases and J by 7 bases; unmatched bases: 12. The CDR3 covers 16 residues. The CDR3 loop is CASSSGPLAGGPEQYF. The CDR3 coding sequence is TGTGCCAGCAGCTCAGGGCCCTTAGCGGGAGGGCCTGAGCAGTACTTC. Variable domain in full (rest from reference TRBV7-2 and TRBJ2-7): GAGVSQSPSNKVTEKGKDVELRCDPISGHTALYWYRQSLGQGLEFLIYFQGNSAPDKSGLPSDRFSAERTGGSVSTLTIQRTQQEDSAVYLCASSSGPLAGGPEQYFGPGTRLTVT.

This chain joins TRBV27 and TRBJ1-3; 7 bases map to TRBD1. The germline V gene encodes CDR1 MNHEY and CDR2 SMNVEV (reference sequence). The CDR3 runs to 16 residues. With 6 bases clipped from V and 0 bases from J, the junction kept 8 bases outside the gene matches. CDR3: CASSRGDPRSGNTIYF. The CDR3 bases are TGTGCCAGCAGCAGGGGGGACCCTCGCTCTGGAAACACCATATATTTT.

This clone was observed a single time. The V gene is TRBV3-1 (or the pseudogene TRBV3-2), the J gene TRBJ1-2; D uncertain. The germline V gene encodes CDR1 LGHDT and CDR2 YNNKEL (reference sequence). With 0 bases removed from V and 3 bases from J, the gap between germline ends came to 11 bases. The CDR3 is 15 residues long. CDR3 sequence (DNA): TGTGCCAGCAGCCAAGATCGGAGTCCTTACTATGGCTACACCTTC. It is translated as CASSQDRSPYYGYTF.

CDR3 sequence reads: CASRPVDRGGTEAFF. CDR3 sequence (DNA): TGTGCCAGCAGGCCAGTAGACAGGGGTGGAACTGAAGCTTTCTTT. The chain joins TRBV6-5 to TRBJ1-1, with 8 bases fitting TRBD1. This CDR3 spans 15 amino acids. V was pared by 6 bases and J by 5 bases, with 11 bases of the junction left unmatched. CDR1 is MNHEY and CDR2 is SVGAGI in the germline V gene.

The chain is built from TRBV5-1 and TRBJ2-3; a possible D gene is TRBD1 (6 bases). Trimming pared 3 bases from V and 3 bases from J, leaving 11 bases between. Germline-derived CDR1 and CDR2 are SGHRS and YFSETQ. CDR3 length: 14 amino acids. CDR3 coding DNA: TGCGCCAGCAGCTGGGGACATCAAACAGATACGCAGTATTTT. The encoded protein is CASSWGHQTDTQYF.

V gene TRBV5-6 combines with J gene TRBJ1-2; unclear D gene. The germline V and J ends were trimmed by 0 bases and 6 bases, with 9 bases remaining between them. This CDR3 has 13 amino acids. Germline V CDR1 and CDR2: SGHDT, YYEEEE. The CDR3 nucleotides are TGTGCCAGCAGCTTGGTCGGTGGGAATGGCTACACCTTC. Residues: CASSLVGGNGYTF. The full variable domain, with the rest looked up from reference TRBV5-6 and TRBJ1-2, is DAGVTQSPTHLIKTRGQQVTLRCSPKSGHDTVSWYQQALGQGPQFIFQYYEEEERQRGNFPDRFSGHQFPNYSSELNVNALLLGDSALYLCASSLVGGNGYTFGSGTRLTVV.

This chain joins TRBV7-2 and TRBJ2-3, with 7 nucleotides matching TRBD2. This CDR3 comprises 16 residues. Germline trimming cut 5 bases from V and 4 bases from J; bases unmatched to any gene: 12. Germline V CDR1 and CDR2: SGHTA, FQGNSA. The DNA of the CDR3 is TGTGCCAGCAGCCCCCCCATCCAGCGGGGAGCAGATACGCAGTATTTT. This codes for CASSPPIQRGADTQYF.

The V and J genes are TRBV10-2 and TRBJ2-7; 7 bases are a match to TRBD1. Per the germline V gene, CDR1 is WSHSY and CDR2 is SAAADI. The CDR3 is made up of 12 amino acids. The V gene end was trimmed by 8 bases and the J gene end by 2 bases; junction bases not matched to a gene: 3. The CDR3 protein is CASGDRTYEQYF. In nucleotides, the CDR3 is TGCGCCAGCGGGGACAGAACCTACGAGCAGTACTTC.

This chain connects TRBV4-3 to TRBJ2-1; no reliable D call. Germline V gives CDR1 LGHNA, CDR2 YSLEER. This CDR3 is 16 amino acids long. Deletions cut 3 bases from V and 2 bases from J, with 14 bases between. The CDR3 spells CASSQQGSKAYNEQFF. CDR3 sequence (DNA): TGCGCCAGCAGCCAGCAAGGGTCGAAAGCCTACAATGAGCAGTTCTTC.

The J gene is TRBJ2-5, the V gene TRBV2; D remains ambiguous. Trimming cost V 4 bases and J 0 bases, with 12 bases left between them. Germline-derived CDR1 and CDR2 are SNHLY and FYNNEI. The CDR3 spans 15 residues. The CDR3 region is CASSAVAWYQETQYF. CDR3 bases: TGTGCCAGCAGTGCCGTAGCCTGGTACCAAGAGACCCAGTACTTC.

The rearrangement links TRBV9 to TRBJ2-1; D call uncertain. Germline loops: CDR1 SGDLS, CDR2 YYNGEE. The CDR3 totals 13 residues. The V end was cut by 2 bases, the J end by 6 bases, with 9 bases between. The CDR3 loop reads CASSVPLSNEQFF. CDR3 in DNA: TGTGCCAGCAGCGTCCCCTTGAGCAATGAGCAGTTCTTC.

The gene calls are TRBV30 and TRBJ1-1, with D maybe TRBD1 (6 bases). Germline V gives CDR1 GTSNPN, CDR2 SVGIG (reference sequence). The CDR3 is 13 amino acids. Deletions cut 4 bases from V and 4 bases from J, with 13 bases between. This chain's CDR3 is CAWKRGPSTEAFF. DNA of the CDR3: TGTGCCTGGAAGCGGGGGCCGAGCACTGAAGCTTTCTTT.

The chain has TRBV2 and TRBJ2-7, with D perhaps given as TRBD1 or TRBD2 (5 bases each). V shed 2 bases and J shed 12 bases, with 17 bases lying between them. This CDR3 contains 13 residues. Germline-derived CDR1 and CDR2 are SNHLY and FYNNEI. CDR3 sequence reads: CASSEQLGRKRYF. CDR3 nucleotides: TGTGCCAGCAGTGAACAATTGGGACGGAAAAGGTACTTC. Based on the CDR3 plus reference TRBV2 and TRBJ2-7, the full variable domain is EPEVTQTPSHQVTQMGQEVILRCVPISNHLYFYWYRQILGQKVEFLVSFYNNEISEKSEIFDDQFSVERPDGSNFTLKIRSTKLEDSAMYFCASSEQLGRKRYFGPGTRLTVT.

The chain employs TRBV4-3 and TRBJ2-6; D is unclear. Germline-derived CDR1 and CDR2 are LGHNA and YSLEER. The CDR3 covers 18 residues. Deletions cut 0 bases from V and 2 bases from J, with 14 bases between. The CDR3 protein is CASSQESAMAAGANVLTF. CDR3 in DNA: TGCGCCAGCAGCCAAGAGTCGGCGATGGCAGCTGGGGCCAACGTCCTGACTTTC.

V gene TRBV7-8 combines with J gene TRBJ2-2; a possible D gene is TRBD1 (5 bases). The germline CDR1 and CDR2 sequences are SGHVS and FQNEAQ. CDR3 length: 18 amino acids. Trimming left V 0 bases short and J 0 bases short, with 14 bases between. DNA for the CDR3: TGTGCCAGCAGCTTAGCGTCAGGGATGGCGACGAACACCGGGGAGCTGTTTTTT. It encodes CASSLASGMATNTGELFF. The whole variable domain, filled in from reference TRBV7-8 and TRBJ2-2, reads GAGVSQSPRYKVAKRGQDVALRCDPISGHVSLFWYQQALGQGPEFLTYFQNEAQLDKSGLPSDRFFAERPEGSVSTLKIQRTQQEDSAVYLCASSLASGMATNTGELFFGEGSRLTVL.

The chain uses TRBV21-1 and TRBJ1-2. TRBV21-1 is tagged as a pseudogene. This CDR3 comprises 15 residues. CDR3 DNA sequence: TGTGCCAGCAGCCCGAAGGGGACTCTACTATCTGGCTACACCTTC. It encodes CASSPKGTLLSGYTF.

This chain connects TRBV3-1 (or the pseudogene TRBV3-2) to TRBJ1-5; 12 nucleotides agree with TRBD1. Germline CDR1 is LGHDT and CDR2 is YNNKEL (reference sequence). The CDR3 has 15 amino acids. Unmatched junction bases numbered 4, after V lost 3 bases and J lost 7 bases. CDR3 sequence reads: CASSQGTGGRQPQHF. The CDR3 nucleotides are TGTGCCAGCAGCCAGGGGACAGGGGGCAGGCAGCCCCAGCATTTT.